This TCR beta chain was identified during a study of OX40 agonist ivuxolimab in advanced cancers. Study-level background: Recorded diagnoses for dose-escalation patients were hepatocellular carcinoma, melanoma, renal cell or head and neck cancer.

Data came from immunoSEQ multiplex PCR; TCRdb stores just in-frame clones and leaves some out. This sample has approximately 90,000 clones, with roughly 89% found just once. Germline V CDR1 and CDR2: SGHVS, FQNEAQ. Trimming took off 0 bases at V and 6 bases at J, with 11 bases between the two ends. This CDR3 comprises 15 residues. V and J are TRBV7-8 and TRBJ1-4; D possibly corresponds to TRBD1 (6 bases). The TCR comes from an adult with an advanced solid tumor such as melanoma, head and neck, liver or kidney cancer. Sequencing used CD4+ or CD8+ T cells sorted from blood, obtained in a trial of the OX40 agonist ivuxolimab. The CDR3 region is CASSLAPGEHEKLFF. The CDR3 coding sequence is TGTGCCAGCAGCTTAGCCCCAGGGGAACATGAAAAACTGTTTTTT.